A selection of T cell receptor beta chains follows, all from one sample in a study of T cells after yellow fever vaccination. TCRdb fed the 5' RACE reads into MiXCR, producing one record per CDR3 protein. The top ten hold under 15% of the sample, which has around 600,000 distinct CDR3 sequences, about 12% seen once. The input for sequencing was PBMCs, taken on the day of the yellow fever booster vaccination. These receptors originate from a man in his thirties or forties who received the YFV17D yellow fever vaccine. CDR3s leave out the opening cysteine and the closing phenylalanine or tryptophan. Fields, in order: CDR3 protein, V gene.

cdr3_aa: ASNLLLAVQETQY; v_call: TRBV7-8
cdr3_aa: ASSLWTGDTGELF; v_call: TRBV7-3
cdr3_aa: ASSLNVWDANTGELF; v_call: TRBV5-1
cdr3_aa: SASGNEQY; v_call: TRBV20-1
cdr3_aa: ASTRTAHQETQY; v_call: TRBV7-2
cdr3_aa: ASSPGASLGTEAF; v_call: TRBV5-4
cdr3_aa: ASSPAQEETQY; v_call: TRBV18
cdr3_aa: ASSLARQGSTEAF; v_call: TRBV5-1
cdr3_aa: ASSRPADSLSGYT; v_call: TRBV18
cdr3_aa: ASSPPGQGHNEQF; v_call: TRBV18
cdr3_aa: ASSPRQRAGNEQF; v_call: TRBV18
cdr3_aa: ASSIWADYSNQPQH; v_call: TRBV19
cdr3_aa: AISEQAGNQPQH; v_call: TRBV10-3
cdr3_aa: ASRVTSGSTDTQY; v_call: TRBV12-3/TRBV12-4
cdr3_aa: ASSPRTDSPLH; v_call: TRBV7-9
cdr3_aa: SANNEAGRIQY; v_call: TRBV20-1
cdr3_aa: SATPWDRDTGELF; v_call: TRBV20-1
cdr3_aa: ASRSRTSGRGRETQY; v_call: TRBV7-9
cdr3_aa: ASSAYYRGDYGYT; v_call: TRBV7-9
cdr3_aa: ATSDFQAATYNEQF; v_call: TRBV24-1
cdr3_aa: ASSLVPTDWSSYNEQF; v_call: TRBV28
cdr3_aa: ASSTGGAVGYT; v_call: TRBV28
cdr3_aa: SALRVTNTEAF; v_call: TRBV20-1
cdr3_aa: ASSWTGLSGANVLT; v_call: TRBV12-3/TRBV12-4
cdr3_aa: SVKEVGSELF; v_call: TRBV29-1
cdr3_aa: ASSYSVPGQAANYGYT; v_call: TRBV6-5
cdr3_aa: SASLAEGYNEQF; v_call: TRBV20-1
cdr3_aa: ASSLAGLMMNIQY; v_call: TRBV7-2
cdr3_aa: SVDVLAGTQY; v_call: TRBV29-1
cdr3_aa: ASSLVGGMSTDTQY; v_call: TRBV5-6
cdr3_aa: ASSQDRESSLH; v_call: TRBV3-1
cdr3_aa: ASSLGGVGGWPQH; v_call: TRBV7-2
cdr3_aa: ATTALGGGGTDTQY; v_call: TRBV28
cdr3_aa: ASSPRTDRNTQY; v_call: TRBV6-4
cdr3_aa: ASSYSRVDPRIGYT; v_call: TRBV6-2/TRBV6-3
cdr3_aa: ASSHDGTSGYNEQF; v_call: TRBV4-3
cdr3_aa: ASSFRSYGYT; v_call: TRBV7-9
cdr3_aa: ASSPRGSTSETQY; v_call: TRBV18
cdr3_aa: ASFNIRLAHNEQF; v_call: TRBV10-1
cdr3_aa: ASRVGLAVNNEQF; v_call: TRBV7-2
cdr3_aa: AWSTGTSGRRDTQY; v_call: TRBV30
cdr3_aa: ASSLTSGVTDTQY; v_call: TRBV7-2
cdr3_aa: ASSPTGATIGGSYEQY; v_call: TRBV5-1
cdr3_aa: ASSRAAYTGELF; v_call: TRBV14
cdr3_aa: SARDPLAGQTQY; v_call: TRBV20-1
cdr3_aa: ASSSNPGRREGPTDTQY; v_call: TRBV28
cdr3_aa: ATSDQGFGAETQY; v_call: TRBV24-1
cdr3_aa: ASSPGLAGGPGEQY; v_call: TRBV12-3/TRBV12-4
cdr3_aa: ASSFLSGREETQY; v_call: TRBV7-6
cdr3_aa: ASSSGQGATDTQY; v_call: TRBV27
cdr3_aa: ATTWRDLGFNKGNQPQH; v_call: TRBV24-1
cdr3_aa: ASCLSYGSMAYNEQF; v_call: TRBV13
cdr3_aa: ASSQLTTNGYT; v_call: TRBV3-1
cdr3_aa: ATSDLQLNTGELF; v_call: TRBV24-1
cdr3_aa: ATSSRYNEQF; v_call: TRBV24-1
cdr3_aa: ASTPGVNTEAF; v_call: TRBV7-9
cdr3_aa: SGTGGRDTQY; v_call: TRBV20-1